Listed below are T cell receptor beta chains from one sample, sequenced in a study of human T cells and chemical hapten exposure. A single record per CDR3 protein comes from TCRdb applying MiXCR to the RACE reads. The sample holds 69,000 or so distinct CDR3 sequences, around 10% seen once. Sequenced here: whole blood, sampled in connection with sensitization to the hapten diphenylcyclopropenone (DPC). These receptors all stem from a woman between 45 and 65 years old with alopecia areata. Some clones in this sample may be carry-over from other donors' samples. The CDR3 runs from the conserved cysteine through the conserved F or W. A D gene is named only where the DNA matches it firmly. A row's size may be missing; if present it is once, few, many or a size class.

>TRBJ2-3|many|TRBV19|-
CASGRGSLDTDTQYF
TGTGCCAGTGGAAGGGGCTCCCTAGACACAGATACGCAGTATTTT
>TRBJ2-2|many|TRBV9|TRBD2
CASSLETSGMGELFF
TGTGCCAGCAGCCTCGAGACTAGCGGGATGGGGGAGCTGTTTTTT
>TRBJ2-4|-|TRBV10-2|-
CASSVSSPARDIQYF
TGCGCCAGCAGTGTTTCCTCACCGGCGAGGGACATTCAGTACTTC
>TRBJ2-5|many|TRBV11-2|-
CASSLGGQETQYF
TGTGCCAGCAGCTTAGGAGGACAAGAGACCCAGTACTTC
>TRBJ2-1|many|TRBV7-2|-
CASSKAPENYNEQFF
TGTGCCAGCAGCAAAGCCCCCGAAAACTACAATGAGCAGTTCTTC
>TRBJ2-1|many|TRBV5-5|TRBD1
CASSLGTGIYNEQFF
TGTGCCAGCAGCTTGGGGACAGGGATTTACAATGAGCAGTTCTTC
>TRBJ1-1|-|TRBV29-1|-
CSVMANTEAFF
TGCAGCGTTATGGCGAACACTGAAGCTTTCTTT
>TRBJ1-1|-|TRBV7-2|-
CASSLVGENTEAFF
TGTGCCAGCAGCTTAGTAGGGGAAAACACTGAAGCTTTCTTT
>TRBJ2-4|few|TRBV29-1|-
CSVESKNIQYF
TGCAGCGTTGAGTCCAAAAACATTCAGTACTTC
>TRBJ2-1|-|TRBV29-1|TRBD2
CSVASGSWNEQFF
TGCAGCGTTGCCAGCGGGAGTTGGAATGAGCAGTTCTTC
>TRBJ2-2|many|TRBV3-1|TRBD2
CASSQWSSGNGELFF
TGTGCCAGCAGCCAATGGTCTAGCGGGAATGGGGAGCTGTTTTTT
>TRBJ2-7|few|TRBV3-1|TRBD2
CASSQTSGSHNSYEQYF
TGTGCCAGCAGCCAAACTAGCGGGAGTCATAACTCCTACGAGCAGTACTTC
>TRBJ2-7|many|TRBV28|TRBD1
CASSLWPPRTGEYEQYF
TGTGCCAGCAGTTTATGGCCCCCTAGGACAGGGGAGTACGAGCAGTACTTC
>TRBJ2-5|many|TRBV2|TRBD2
CASKKGLADPPQYF
TGTGCCAGCAAGAAGGGACTAGCAGACCCCCCCCAGTACTTC
>TRBJ2-3|many|TRBV29-1|TRBD1
CSLVGGPDTQYF
TGCAGCCTCGTAGGGGGCCCAGATACGCAGTATTTT
>TRBJ2-5|few|TRBV5-6|-
CASGVQGGSGKETQYF
TGTGCCAGCGGCGTCCAGGGTGGAAGTGGGAAAGAGACCCAGTACTTC
>TRBJ1-5|many|TRBV20-1|-
CSAGIVYSNQPQHF
TGCAGTGCAGGGATCGTCTATAGCAATCAGCCCCAGCATTTT
>TRBJ2-1|-|TRBV11-2|-
CASSFNSGINNEQFF
TGTGCCAGCAGCTTTAACTCGGGGATCAACAATGAGCAGTTCTTC
>TRBJ2-7|many|TRBV6-2/TRBV6-3|-
CASNTLGHNYEQYF
TGTGCCAGCAATACTCTCGGACACAACTACGAGCAGTACTTC
>TRBJ1-5|few|TRBV2|TRBD1
CASSTGTEKNQPQHF
TGTGCCAGCAGTACCGGGACAGAGAAGAATCAGCCCCAGCATTTT
>TRBJ2-6|-|TRBV10-1|-
CASMPVTISGANVLTF
TGCGCCAGCATGCCCGTTACAATATCCGGGGCCAACGTCCTGACTTTC
>TRBJ2-1|many|TRBV11-2|-
CASSPGILGGNEQFF
TGTGCCAGCAGCCCGGGGATACTAGGGGGCAATGAGCAGTTCTTC
>TRBJ2-3|many|TRBV7-3|TRBD2
CASSQGGRGLYTQYF
TGTGCCAGCAGTCAAGGCGGGAGGGGCCTCTATACGCAGTATTTT
>TRBJ2-7|few|TRBV5-1|-
CASSRTALEDEQYF
TGCGCCAGCAGCCGCACGGCCTTAGAGGACGAGCAGTACTTC
>TRBJ1-1|-|TRBV11-2|-
CASSFNGGAEAFF
TGTGCCAGCAGCTTCAACGGGGGAGCTGAAGCTTTCTTT
>TRBJ1-1|many|TRBV27|-
CASSVKIRNTEAFF
TGTGCCAGCAGTGTGAAGATAAGGAACACTGAAGCTTTCTTT
>TRBJ2-3|many|TRBV12-3/TRBV12-4|TRBD2
CASRSLAGRADTQYF
TGTGCCAGCAGATCACTAGCGGGAAGGGCAGATACGCAGTATTTT
>TRBJ2-3|few|TRBV6-5|TRBD1
CASRRGTGGPNTQYF
TGTGCCAGCAGGCGAGGGACAGGGGGCCCGAATACGCAGTATTTT
>TRBJ2-2|-|TRBV11-2|-
CASSPLSTGELFF
TGTGCCAGCAGCCCTCTGAGCACCGGGGAGCTGTTTTTT
>TRBJ1-1|-|TRBV20-1|-
CSVSLGTQATEAFF
TGCAGTGTTAGTTTGGGGACTCAAGCCACTGAAGCTTTCTTT
>TRBJ2-5|few|TRBV4-1|-
CASSLGFTETQYF
TGCGCCAGCAGCCTGGGGTTTACGGAGACCCAGTACTTC
>TRBJ1-3|few|TRBV7-6|TRBD1
CASSFGTGPGNTIYF
TGTGCCAGCAGCTTCGGGACAGGGCCTGGAAACACCATATATTTT
>TRBJ1-1|many|TRBV2|-
CASSEAPTEAFF
TGTGCCAGCAGTGAAGCCCCCACTGAAGCTTTCTTT
>TRBJ1-5|many|TRBV10-2|TRBD1
CASRGQGQEQPQHF
TGCGCCAGCAGGGGACAGGGGCAGGAACAGCCCCAGCATTTT
>TRBJ1-1|-|TRBV10-3|-
CAISGDGVTEAFF
TGTGCCATCAGTGGGGACGGCGTGACTGAAGCTTTCTTT
>TRBJ1-1|few|TRBV6-1|TRBD1
CASSEASGGTEAFF
TGTGCCAGCAGTGAAGCGTCAGGGGGCACTGAAGCTTTCTTT